This TCR beta chain was sequenced in a study of T cells after yellow fever vaccination. Study context: Low-cell-number fractions underwent preparation using SMART-Seq v4 Ultra Low Input. Study-wide findings and caveats: Repertoires sorted by FACS could include abundant clonotypes that are contaminants from the bulk population. The appearance of a small share of clonotypes in both CD4 and CD8 compartments was observed.

A remark on this clonotype: Its target is unknown.

The CDR3 has 15 amino acids. With 5 bases removed from V and 3 bases from J, the gap between germline ends came to 16 bases. Germline CDR1 is LGHDT and CDR2 is YNNKEL (reference sequence). Making TCR cDNA involved 5'RACE template switching, which added UMIs and a universal primer site. TCRdb recomputed calls from the 5' RACE reads with MiXCR, one row per CDR3 protein. The profile shows 250,000 to 350,000 distinct CDR3 sequences, approximately 4.3% of them singletons. The receptor was derived from a man in his late teens or twenties who received the YFV17D yellow fever vaccine. Sequenced here: PBMCs, sampled 15 days after the yellow fever booster vaccination. This rearrangement joins TRBV3-1 to TRBJ1-1; unclear D gene. DNA for the CDR3: TGTGCCAGCAGCTTTACGGGTGGTATGTACACTGAAGCTTTCTTT. Translating gives CASSFTGGMYTEAFF.